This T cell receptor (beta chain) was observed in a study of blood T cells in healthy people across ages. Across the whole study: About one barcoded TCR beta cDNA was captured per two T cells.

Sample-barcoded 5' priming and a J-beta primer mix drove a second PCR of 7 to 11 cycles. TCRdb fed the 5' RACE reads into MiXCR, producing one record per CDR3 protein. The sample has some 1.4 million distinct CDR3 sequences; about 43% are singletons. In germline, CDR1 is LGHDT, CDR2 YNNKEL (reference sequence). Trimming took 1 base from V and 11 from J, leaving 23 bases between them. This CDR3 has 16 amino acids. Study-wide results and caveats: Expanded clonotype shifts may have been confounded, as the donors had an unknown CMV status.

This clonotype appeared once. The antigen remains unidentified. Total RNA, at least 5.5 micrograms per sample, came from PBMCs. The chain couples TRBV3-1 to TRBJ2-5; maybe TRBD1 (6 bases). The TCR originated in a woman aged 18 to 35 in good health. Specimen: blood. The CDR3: CASSQVWTDSSAEQYF. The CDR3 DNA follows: TGTGCCAGCAGCCAAGTCTGGACAGACTCATCGGCTGAGCAGTACTTC.